Many counts were recorded for the clone carrying this T cell receptor (beta chain). What it binds is unknown. Germline CDR1 reads SGHTA; CDR2 reads FQGNSA. The V end was cut by 3 bases, the J end by 6 bases, with 12 bases between. The CDR3 totals 15 residues. The sample belongs to a study of T-cell reconstitution after alpha-beta-depleted transplantation in children. Study-level findings and limits: Diversity of TCRbeta at day 60 was high in some patients, arising from surviving recipient T cells and thymic progenitors. Hyperexpanded clones declined; after one year, newly produced T cells mostly supplied diversity. Alpha-beta T cells present about two months after transplant were reported to originate from several hundred expanded graft clones.

TCRbeta library preparation incorporated unique molecular identifiers. TCRdb used MiXCR to reprocess the PCR reads, holding one entry per CDR3 protein. Of 490,000 or so distinct CDR3 sequences in the sample, 10% were seen once. The TCR sequence derives from a child aged 2 to 15 with inherited bone marrow failure, due to receive a stem cell transplant. The material sequenced was PBMCs, taken before TCRalphabeta/CD19-depleted stem cell transplant. The V gene is TRBV7-2, the J gene TRBJ1-6; weak D call: TRBD1 (6 bases). CDR3 region: CASSFFGGGNSPLHF. The CDR3 coding sequence is TGTGCCAGCAGCTTCTTTGGGGGCGGTAATTCACCCCTCCACTTT.